Listed below are T cell receptor beta chains from one sample, sequenced in a study of T cell repertoires in cytomegalovirus infection. Using its own MiXCR run on the reads, TCRdb lists one record per CDR3 protein. Here the sample spans about 78,000 distinct CDR3 sequences, 35% to 45% being singletons. Antigen specificity for these receptors is unknown. This material consisted of CD8+ T cells from cultured PBMCs, taken from culture after CMV antigen stimulation. The receptors derive from a human donor in good health (CMV status not recorded). Some clones in this sample may be carry-over from other donors' samples. Both conserved end residues are part of each CDR3. The D gene is left open where the match is weak. Size values are once, few and many counts, or a class for expanded clones, and some rows have none.

clone size	D gene	V gene	J gene	CDR3 protein	CDR3 DNA
NA	TRBD1	TRBV16	TRBJ1-1	CASSPQQGTEAFF	TGTGCCAGCAGCCCTCAACAGGGGACTGAAGCTTTCTTT
NA	NA	TRBV19	TRBJ2-2	CASSIEGAGELFF	TGTGCCAGTAGTATAGAGGGAGCCGGGGAGCTGTTTTTT
NA	NA	TRBV3-1	TRBJ2-5	CASSQLGIRESAQETQYF	TGTGCCAGCAGCCAGTTAGGGATTCGGGAGAGCGCACAAGAGACCCAGTACTTC
NA	NA	TRBV27	TRBJ1-2	CASSSFVEGHIYGYTF	TGTGCCAGCAGTTCCTTCGTTGAGGGACACATCTATGGCTACACCTTC
few	NA	TRBV7-9	TRBJ2-2	CASSSDFVVEINTGELFF	TGTGCCAGCAGCTCCGATTTCGTCGTTGAAATTAACACCGGGGAGCTGTTTTTT
NA	TRBD1	TRBV7-2	TRBJ2-1	CASSPWGTGYNEQFF	TGTGCCAGCAGCCCATGGGGGACAGGGTACAATGAGCAGTTCTTC
NA	NA	TRBV19	TRBJ1-1	CASSIEDGAIFTEAFF	TGTGCCAGTAGTATAGAGGACGGAGCGATATTCACTGAAGCTTTCTTT
NA	TRBD1	TRBV27	TRBJ2-1	CASSLLGTDNEQFF	TGTGCCAGCAGTTTATTAGGGACAGACAATGAGCAGTTCTTC
NA	NA	TRBV7-3	TRBJ2-7	CASSQPPGYEQYF	TGTGCCAGCAGCCAACCACCGGGCTACGAGCAGTACTTC
once	TRBD1	TRBV28	TRBJ1-1	CASSLLPGQINTEAFF	TGTGCCAGCAGTTTACTCCCGGGACAGATTAACACTGAAGCTTTCTTT
few	TRBD1	TRBV12-3/TRBV12-4	TRBJ1-5	CASSSTGTGPNQPQHF	TGTGCCAGCAGTTCAACCGGGACAGGACCAAATCAGCCCCAGCATTTT
NA	NA	TRBV20-1	TRBJ2-1	CSARDSQGRGNEQFF	TGCAGTGCTAGAGATTCACAGGGTCGGGGTAATGAGCAGTTCTTC
NA	NA	TRBV10-3	TRBJ1-2	CAISFPAGANYGYTF	TGTGCCATCAGCTTCCCCGCCGGGGCTAACTATGGCTACACCTTC
NA	TRBD2	TRBV6-5	TRBJ2-1	CASSIGTSGNEQFF	TGTGCCAGCAGTATTGGGACTAGCGGCAATGAGCAGTTCTTC
NA	NA	TRBV7-2	TRBJ2-7	CASSLTLAAYEQYF	TGTGCCAGCAGCTTAACGCTAGCTGCTTACGAGCAGTACTTC
few	NA	TRBV11-2	TRBJ1-1	CASSFSLQGTGSMNTEAFF	TGTGCCAGCAGCTTTAGCCTCCAGGGAACGGGTTCCATGAACACTGAAGCTTTCTTT
few	TRBD1	TRBV6-1	TRBJ1-5	CASSLTGQDQPQHF	TGTGCCAGCAGTTTGACAGGGCAGGATCAGCCCCAGCATTTT
many	NA	TRBV4-1	TRBJ2-1	CASSQSQGAYNEQFF	TGCGCCAGCAGCCAATCGCAGGGAGCCTACAATGAGCAGTTCTTC
NA	NA	TRBV27	TRBJ1-1	CASSPTRTDFEAFF	TGTGCCAGCAGCCCTACACGGACAGACTTTGAAGCTTTCTTT
NA	TRBD2	TRBV5-4	TRBJ2-7	CASSLELAGDYEQYF	TGTGCCAGCAGCTTGGAACTAGCGGGGGACTACGAGCAGTACTTC
many	NA	TRBV27	TRBJ2-5	CASSPTGLSGMRETQYF	TGTGCCAGCAGCCCTACAGGGTTGAGCGGGATGAGGGAGACCCAGTACTTC
NA	NA	TRBV6-5	TRBJ2-1	CASSATGTPRVNEQFF	TGTGCCAGCAGTGCAACCGGGACCCCTCGGGTGAATGAGCAGTTCTTC
few	NA	TRBV7-2	TRBJ1-1	CASSPPDGMNTEAFF	TGTGCCAGCAGCCCTCCGGATGGGATGAACACTGAAGCTTTCTTT
NA	NA	TRBV5-4	TRBJ2-1	CASSSGLAVYEQFF	TGTGCCAGCAGCTCGGGGCTGGCGGTCTATGAGCAGTTCTTC
few	TRBD1	TRBV2	TRBJ1-1	CASSAPLDRGLTDTEAFF	TGTGCCAGCTCAGCTCCCTTGGACAGGGGGCTAACGGACACTGAAGCTTTCTTT
many	NA	TRBV19	TRBJ2-3	CASSMVYSTDTQYF	TGTGCCAGTAGTATGGTCTATAGCACAGATACGCAGTATTTT
NA	NA	TRBV28	TRBJ2-7	CASSLRGHLPYEQYF	TGTGCCAGCAGTTTAAGGGGACACCTTCCCTACGAGCAGTACTTC
few	NA	TRBV29-1	TRBJ2-2	CSVEGVGLVPGELFF	TGCAGCGTTGAAGGAGTGGGGCTAGTTCCCGGGGAGCTGTTTTTT
few	NA	TRBV5-4	TRBJ1-6	CASSLGGDNSPLHF	TGTGCCAGCAGCTTGGGAGGGGATAATTCACCCCTCCACTTT
NA	NA	TRBV28	TRBJ2-3	CASSPGRRGDTQYF	TGTGCCAGCAGTCCGGGACGGCGGGGAGATACGCAGTATTTT
NA	NA	TRBV6-6	TRBJ2-3	CASSYSKVDTDTQYF	TGTGCCAGCAGTTACTCGAAAGTAGACACAGATACGCAGTATTTT
many	TRBD2	TRBV4-1	TRBJ2-1	CASSQVQRGGPLDNEQFF	TGCGCCAGCAGCCAAGTCCAGCGGGGGGGCCCTCTAGATAATGAGCAGTTCTTC
NA	TRBD1	TRBV6-2/TRBV6-3	TRBJ2-7	CASSFNPGQREYEQYF	TGTGCCAGCAGTTTCAATCCGGGACAGCGAGAATACGAGCAGTACTTC
NA	NA	TRBV7-6	TRBJ1-5	CASSPGLGGVSSNQPQHF	TGTGCCAGCAGCCCCGGGCTGGGAGGGGTTTCTAGCAATCAGCCCCAGCATTTT
many	NA	TRBV6-5	TRBJ1-2	CASSQGNYGYTF	TGTGCCAGCAGCCAGGGGAACTATGGCTACACCTTC
few	NA	TRBV7-2	TRBJ1-2	CASSFYGYPDDGYTF	TGTGCCAGCAGCTTTTATGGGTACCCGGACGATGGCTACACCTTC
NA	NA	TRBV7-6	TRBJ2-5	CASSLGGWETQYF	TGTGCCAGCAGCTTAGGAGGGTGGGAGACCCAGTACTTC
NA	TRBD2	TRBV9	TRBJ2-7	CASSGGTISPEQYF	TGTGCCAGCAGCGGGGGGACTATTTCTCCCGAGCAGTACTTC
NA	TRBD2	TRBV5-4	TRBJ2-1	CASRLPAGLAGALAKDEQFF	TGTGCCAGCAGATTACCCGCGGGACTAGCGGGGGCCTTGGCTAAGGATGAGCAGTTCTTC
NA	NA	TRBV7-6	TRBJ2-1	CASSLVFPNRFNEQFF	TGTGCCAGCAGCTTAGTCTTCCCCAACAGATTCAATGAGCAGTTCTTC
NA	NA	TRBV11-1	TRBJ1-1	CASSLVSGTHFSGTEAFF	TGTGCCAGCAGCTTAGTTTCTGGGACCCATTTTTCTGGCACTGAAGCTTTCTTT
NA	TRBD2	TRBV5-6	TRBJ2-3	CASSLGLAGRRDTQYF	TGTGCCAGCAGCTTGGGGCTAGCGGGGCGTAGGGATACGCAGTATTTT
NA	TRBD1	TRBV6-6	TRBJ2-7	CASRAGQGAAYF	TGTGCCAGCAGAGCTGGACAGGGGGCTGCGTACTTC
NA	TRBD1	TRBV27	TRBJ1-5	CASSFPRGQGYGQPQHF	TGTGCCAGCAGTTTTCCGCGGGGACAGGGGTATGGTCAGCCCCAGCATTTT
many	NA	TRBV12-3/TRBV12-4	TRBJ2-5	CASSLGLEGGTQYF	TGTGCCAGCAGTTTGGGGCTAGAGGGAGGGACCCAGTACTTC
NA	TRBD1	TRBV7-9	TRBJ1-5	CASSSMTGQPQHF	TGTGCCAGCAGCTCGATGACAGGGCAGCCCCAGCATTTT
NA	TRBD2	TRBV11-2	TRBJ2-1	CASSAWTSGGYNEQFF	TGTGCCAGCAGCGCCTGGACTAGCGGGGGATACAATGAGCAGTTCTTC
NA	NA	TRBV7-3	TRBJ2-7	CASRFDSSYEQYF	TGTGCAAGCAGATTTGACAGCTCCTACGAGCAGTACTTC
NA	NA	TRBV27	TRBJ2-7	CASSLSSIPVEQYF	TGTGCCAGCAGTCTGTCCTCAATTCCGGTGGAGCAGTACTTC
NA	NA	TRBV4-1	TRBJ1-1	CASSQAGGDTEAFF	TGCGCCAGCAGCCAAGCCGGGGGTGACACTGAAGCTTTCTTT
NA	NA	TRBV19	TRBJ1-5	CASSITHMPSQPQHF	TGTGCCAGTAGTATAACCCATATGCCGAGCCAGCCCCAGCATTTT
many	NA	TRBV7-6	TRBJ2-3	CASSFGGELTDTQYF	TGTGCCAGCAGCTTTGGCGGGGAACTCACAGATACGCAGTATTTT
NA	TRBD2	TRBV12-3/TRBV12-4	TRBJ2-1	CASSYYSGLADSSSYNEQFF	TGTGCCAGCAGTTATTATTCGGGACTAGCGGATTCGAGCTCCTACAATGAGCAGTTCTTC
once	NA	TRBV5-6	TRBJ1-2	CASSLPRWGRGIDGYTF	TGTGCCAGCAGCTTGCCCCGGTGGGGCAGGGGTATCGATGGCTACACCTTC
NA	NA	TRBV4-1	TRBJ1-2	CASSQGGGSSGYTF	TGCGCCAGCAGCCAAGGAGGAGGAAGTAGTGGCTACACCTTC
NA	NA	TRBV5-4	TRBJ1-2	CASSFAGFNYGYTF	TGTGCCAGCAGCTTTGCAGGTTTCAACTATGGCTACACCTTC
few	TRBD1	TRBV7-4	TRBJ2-7	CASRLDRRSSYEQYF	TGTGCCAGCAGATTGGACAGGAGAAGCTCCTACGAGCAGTACTTC
NA	NA	TRBV12-3/TRBV12-4	TRBJ2-7	CASSLNVGFYEQYF	TGTGCCAGCAGTCTTAACGTGGGGTTCTACGAGCAGTACTTC
few	TRBD1	TRBV7-6	TRBJ1-1	CASSYSPGTALEAFF	TGTGCCAGCAGCTACAGTCCCGGGACAGCCCTTGAAGCTTTCTTT